A selection of T cell receptor beta chains follows, all from one sample in a study of PD-L1 blockade in urothelial cancer. Measured with immunoSEQ multiplex PCR; TCRdb has only the in-frame clones, and not every one. This table has about 49,000 clones, 60% to 85% appearing once. This specimen consisted of PBMCs, obtained around atezolizumab (anti-PD-L1) treatment. The receptors come from a man aged 70 or older with urothelial cancer. Both conserved end residues are part of each CDR3. Fields, in order: V gene, D gene, CDR3 length, clone size, J gene, CDR3 DNA, CDR3 protein. The D gene is left open where the match is weak. Clone size, where shown, is once, few, many, or a class for clones that have expanded.

TRBV28	NA	12	once	TRBJ2-3	TGTGCCAGCAGCCTGTATAGAGATACGCAGTATTTT	CASSLYRDTQYF
TRBV7-9	TRBD1	15	NA	TRBJ1-1	TGTGCCAGCAGCAAGACCGGGACAGGGAACACTGAAGCTTTCTTT	CASSKTGTGNTEAFF
TRBV9	TRBD1	15	few	TRBJ2-5	TGTGCCAGCAGCGTGCGGACAGGGGGCGAAGAGACCCAGTACTTC	CASSVRTGGEETQYF
TRBV15	NA	17	few	TRBJ2-3	TGTGCCACCAGCAGCCTGAAGTACGGGGGAAGCACAGATACGCAGTATTTT	CATSSLKYGGSTDTQYF
TRBV5-4	TRBD1	14	NA	TRBJ1-4	TGTGCCAGCAGCCGTACAGGGGGGGGAGAAAAACTGTTTTTT	CASSRTGGGEKLFF
TRBV5-5	NA	12	NA	TRBJ2-5	TGTGCCAGCTCCGGGAACCAAGAGACCCAGTACTTC	CASSGNQETQYF
TRBV19	NA	13	NA	TRBJ2-1	TGTGCCAGTAGTGTGGGACTCAACAATGAGCAGTTCTTC	CASSVGLNNEQFF
TRBV15	TRBD2	17	few	TRBJ2-3	TGTGCCACCAGCGCAACCTTGACTAGCGGGAGTCTTCATACGCAGTATTTT	CATSATLTSGSLHTQYF
TRBV28	TRBD2	15	NA	TRBJ2-1	TGTGCCAGCAGGCCGGGACTAGGTTCCTACAATGAGCAGTTCTTC	CASRPGLGSYNEQFF
TRBV6-4	TRBD2	16	NA	TRBJ2-1	TGTGCCAGCAGCCTACAACCTTCGGGAGGGTACAATGAGCAGTTCTTC	CASSLQPSGGYNEQFF
TRBV28	NA	12	NA	TRBJ1-4	TGTGCCAGCAGACCCCCGGATGAAAAACTGTTTTTT	CASRPPDEKLFF
TRBV6-5	NA	14	NA	TRBJ2-1	TGTGCCACCCGAGAGCGGTTCTCCTACAATGAGCAGTTCTTC	CATRERFSYNEQFF
TRBV18	NA	16	NA	TRBJ1-2	TGTGCCAGCCTCTCGCCCAGGGACTTAGCTAACTATGGCTACACCTTC	CASLSPRDLANYGYTF
TRBV5-6	TRBD1	14	NA	TRBJ1-1	TGTGCCAGCAGCTTGGGCAGGGGGCGAACTGAAGCTTTCTTT	CASSLGRGRTEAFF
TRBV5-1	NA	16	NA	TRBJ1-2	TGCGCCAGCAGCTTGGGACCAGATCTTGGGAGCTATGGCTACACCTTC	CASSLGPDLGSYGYTF
TRBV9	NA	16	NA	TRBJ2-1	TGTGCCAGCAGCACCGGAAATGGGGGCGGACTGAATGAGCAGTTCTTC	CASSTGNGGGLNEQFF
TRBV4-2	TRBD2	17	few	TRBJ2-1	TGTGCCAGCAGCCAAGACAGAGCGGGAGGCTTGTACAATGAGCAGTTCTTC	CASSQDRAGGLYNEQFF
TRBV5-1	TRBD2	21	NA	TRBJ2-6	TGCGCCAGCAGCTTGGCCGGCGGACTAGCGGGAGGGGGAACTGGGGCCAACGTCCTGACTTTC	CASSLAGGLAGGGTGANVLTF
TRBV5-1	TRBD1	14	NA	TRBJ2-3	TGCGCCAGCAGCCTGGTGACAGGGGAGGATACGCAGTATTTT	CASSLVTGEDTQYF
TRBV11-2	TRBD1	19	NA	TRBJ2-7	TGTGCCAGCAGCGGGACAGGGAGGTTAGCAGCGGGGAAACCCTACGAGCAGTACTTC	CASSGTGRLAAGKPYEQYF
TRBV7-8	NA	15	NA	TRBJ2-1	TGTGCCAGCAGCTTAGTTCAGGGTGGTATTGCTGGGCAGTTCTTC	CASSLVQGGIAGQFF
TRBV11-2	NA	14	NA	TRBJ2-7	TGTGCCAGCAGCTTAAGTGCAGGGCTCCACGAGCAGTACTTC	CASSLSAGLHEQYF
TRBV7-3	NA	12	once	TRBJ2-7	TGTGCCAGCAGCTTACAGGGTTCCGAGCAGTACTTC	CASSLQGSEQYF
TRBV6-1	NA	13	NA	TRBJ1-2	TGTGCCAGCAGTGAAGCGGGGCTATCGGGCTACACCTTC	CASSEAGLSGYTF
TRBV28	NA	14	once	TRBJ1-2	TGTGCCAGCACCCGGGGGGGAGGGAACTATGGCTACACCTTC	CASTRGGGNYGYTF